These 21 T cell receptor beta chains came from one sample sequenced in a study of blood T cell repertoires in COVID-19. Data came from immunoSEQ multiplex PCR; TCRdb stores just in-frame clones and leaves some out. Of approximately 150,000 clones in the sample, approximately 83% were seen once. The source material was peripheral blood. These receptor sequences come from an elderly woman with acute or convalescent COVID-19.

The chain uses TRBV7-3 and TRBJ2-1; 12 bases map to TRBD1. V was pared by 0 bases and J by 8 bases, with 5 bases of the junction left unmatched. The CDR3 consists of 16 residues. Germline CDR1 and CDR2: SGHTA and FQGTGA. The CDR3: CASSLTGTGGPYEQFF. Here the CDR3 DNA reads TGTGCCAGCAGCTTAACAGGGACAGGGGGCCCCTATGAGCAGTTCTTC.

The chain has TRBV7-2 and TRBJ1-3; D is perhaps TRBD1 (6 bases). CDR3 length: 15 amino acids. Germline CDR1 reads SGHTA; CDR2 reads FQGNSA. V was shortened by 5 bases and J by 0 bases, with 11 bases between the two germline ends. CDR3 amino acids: CASSRDRSSGNTIYF. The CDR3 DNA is TGTGCCAGCAGCCGTGACAGGAGCTCTGGAAACACCATATATTTT.

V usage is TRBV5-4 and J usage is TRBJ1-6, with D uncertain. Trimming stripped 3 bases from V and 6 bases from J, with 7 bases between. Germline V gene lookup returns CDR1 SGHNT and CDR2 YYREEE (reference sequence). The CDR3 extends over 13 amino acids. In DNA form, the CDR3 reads TGTGCCAGCAGCTACGAGTCTAATTCACCCCTCCACTTT. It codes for CASSYESNSPLHF.

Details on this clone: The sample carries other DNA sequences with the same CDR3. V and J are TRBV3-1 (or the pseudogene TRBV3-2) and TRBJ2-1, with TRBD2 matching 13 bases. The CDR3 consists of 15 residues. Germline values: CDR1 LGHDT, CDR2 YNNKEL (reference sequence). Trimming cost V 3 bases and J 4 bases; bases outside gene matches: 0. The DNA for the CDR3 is TGTGCCAGCAGCCAGGGACTAGCGGGATACAATGAGCAGTTCTTC. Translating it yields CASSQGLAGYNEQFF.

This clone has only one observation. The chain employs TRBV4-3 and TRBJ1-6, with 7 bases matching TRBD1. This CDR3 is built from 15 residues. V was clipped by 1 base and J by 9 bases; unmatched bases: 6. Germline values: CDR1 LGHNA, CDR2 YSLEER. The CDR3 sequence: CASSQGLGGSSPLHF. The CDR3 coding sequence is TGCGCCAGCAGCCAAGGTCTAGGGGGCAGTTCACCCCTCCACTTT.

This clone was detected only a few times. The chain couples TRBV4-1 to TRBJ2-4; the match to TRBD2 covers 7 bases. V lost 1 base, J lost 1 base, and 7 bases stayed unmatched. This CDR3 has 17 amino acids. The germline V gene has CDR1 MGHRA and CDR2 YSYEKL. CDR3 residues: CASSQGTLGRAKNIQYF. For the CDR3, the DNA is TGCGCCAGCAGCCAAGGGACCCTCGGGAGGGCCAAAAACATTCAGTACTTC.

CDR3 in DNA: TGTGCCAGCAGTGAAAGGGGGAACTCCTACGAGCAGTACTTC. Residues: CASSERGNSYEQYF. This rearrangement joins TRBV6-1 to TRBJ2-7; D is possibly TRBD1 (6 bases). V dropped 2 bases and J dropped 0 bases, with 8 bases sitting between them. The germline V gene has CDR1 MNHNS and CDR2 SASEGT. This CDR3 has 14 amino acids.

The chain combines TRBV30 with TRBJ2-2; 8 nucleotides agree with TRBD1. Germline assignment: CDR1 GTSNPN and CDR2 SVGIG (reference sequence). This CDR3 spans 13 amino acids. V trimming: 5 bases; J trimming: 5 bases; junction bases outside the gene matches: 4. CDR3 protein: CAWDRGHTGELFF. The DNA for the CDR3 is TGTGCCTGGGACAGGGGTCATACCGGGGAGCTGTTTTTT.

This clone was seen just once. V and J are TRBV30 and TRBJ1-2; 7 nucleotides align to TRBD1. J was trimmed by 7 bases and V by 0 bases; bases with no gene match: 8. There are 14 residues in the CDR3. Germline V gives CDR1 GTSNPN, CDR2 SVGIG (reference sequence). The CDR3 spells CAWSVLEAGGGYTF. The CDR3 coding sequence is TGTGCCTGGAGTGTACTGGAGGCAGGGGGTGGCTACACCTTC.

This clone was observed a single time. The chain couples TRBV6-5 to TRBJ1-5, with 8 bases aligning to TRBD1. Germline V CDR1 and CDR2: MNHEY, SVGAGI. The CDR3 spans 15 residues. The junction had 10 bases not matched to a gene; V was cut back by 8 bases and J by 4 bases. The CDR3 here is CASATTGAINQPQHF. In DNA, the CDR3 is TGTGCCAGCGCGACGACAGGGGCGATAAATCAGCCCCAGCATTTT.

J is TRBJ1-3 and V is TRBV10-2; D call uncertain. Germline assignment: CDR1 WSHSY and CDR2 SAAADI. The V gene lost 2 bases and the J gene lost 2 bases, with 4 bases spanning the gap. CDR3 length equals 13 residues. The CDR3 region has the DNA TGCGCCAGCAGTGAGGTAGCTGGAAACACCATATATTTT. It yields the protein CASSEVAGNTIYF.

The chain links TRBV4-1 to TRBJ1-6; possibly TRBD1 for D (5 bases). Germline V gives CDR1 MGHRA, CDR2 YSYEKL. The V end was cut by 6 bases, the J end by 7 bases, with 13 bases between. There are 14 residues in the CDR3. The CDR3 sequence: CASRGEVGNSPLHF. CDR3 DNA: TGCGCCAGCAGAGGGGAAGTTGGCAATTCACCCCTCCACTTT.

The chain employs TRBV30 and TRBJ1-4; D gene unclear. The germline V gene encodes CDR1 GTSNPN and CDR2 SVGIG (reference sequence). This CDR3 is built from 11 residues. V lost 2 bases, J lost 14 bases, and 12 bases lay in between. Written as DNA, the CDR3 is TGTGCCTGGAGTCGTCAGAGGCTTCTGTTTTTT. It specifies CAWSRQRLLFF.

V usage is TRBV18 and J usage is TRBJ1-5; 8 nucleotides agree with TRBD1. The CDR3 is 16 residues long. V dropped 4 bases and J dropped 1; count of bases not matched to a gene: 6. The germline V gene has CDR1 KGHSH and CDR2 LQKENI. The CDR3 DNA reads TGTGCCAGCTCACAGCAGGGGGCTGGAAGCAATCAGCCCCAGCATTTT. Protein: CASSQQGAGSNQPQHF.

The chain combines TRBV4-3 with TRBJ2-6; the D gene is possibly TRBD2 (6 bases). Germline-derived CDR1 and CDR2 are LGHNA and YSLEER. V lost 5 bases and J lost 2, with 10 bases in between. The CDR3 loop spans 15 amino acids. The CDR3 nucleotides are TGCGCCAGCAGCGGAGGGCTAGCTGGGGCCAACGTCCTGACTTTC. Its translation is CASSGGLAGANVLTF.

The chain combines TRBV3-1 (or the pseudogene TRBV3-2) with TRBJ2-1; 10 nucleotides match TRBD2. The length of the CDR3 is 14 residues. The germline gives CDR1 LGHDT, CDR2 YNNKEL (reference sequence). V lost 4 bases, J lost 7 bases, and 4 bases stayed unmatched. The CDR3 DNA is TGTGCCAGCAGCCTTAGCGGGAGGCAGAATGAGCAGTTCTTC. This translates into CASSLSGRQNEQFF.

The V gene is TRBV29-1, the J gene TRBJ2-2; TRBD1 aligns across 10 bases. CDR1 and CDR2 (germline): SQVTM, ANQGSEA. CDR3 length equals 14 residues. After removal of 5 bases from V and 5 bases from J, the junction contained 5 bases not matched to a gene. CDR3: CSVRQGAWTGELFF. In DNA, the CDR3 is TGCAGCGTTCGACAGGGGGCGTGGACCGGGGAGCTGTTTTTT.

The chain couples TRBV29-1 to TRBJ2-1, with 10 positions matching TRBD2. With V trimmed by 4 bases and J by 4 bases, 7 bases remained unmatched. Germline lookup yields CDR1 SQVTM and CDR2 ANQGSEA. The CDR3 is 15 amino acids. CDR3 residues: CSVGLGTSVYNEQFF. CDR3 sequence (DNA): TGCAGCGTTGGTCTTGGGACTAGCGTTTACAATGAGCAGTTCTTC.

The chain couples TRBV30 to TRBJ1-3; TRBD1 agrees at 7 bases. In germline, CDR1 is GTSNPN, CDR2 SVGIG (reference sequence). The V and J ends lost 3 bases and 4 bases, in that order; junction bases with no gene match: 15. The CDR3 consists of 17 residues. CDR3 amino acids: CAWRATGIPSVGNTIYF. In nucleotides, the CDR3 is TGTGCCTGGAGGGCGACAGGGATCCCATCGGTGGGAAACACCATATATTTT.

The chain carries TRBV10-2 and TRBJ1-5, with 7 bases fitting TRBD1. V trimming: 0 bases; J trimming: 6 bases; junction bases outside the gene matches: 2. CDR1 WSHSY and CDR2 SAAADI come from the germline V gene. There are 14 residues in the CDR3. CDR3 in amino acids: CASSESTGIQPQHF. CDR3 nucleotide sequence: TGCGCCAGCAGTGAGTCGACAGGGATTCAGCCCCAGCATTTT.

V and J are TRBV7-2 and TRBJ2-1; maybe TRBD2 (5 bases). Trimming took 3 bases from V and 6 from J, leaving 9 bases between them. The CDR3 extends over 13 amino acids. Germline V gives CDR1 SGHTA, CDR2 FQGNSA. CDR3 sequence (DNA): TGTGCCAGCAGCTTCGATAGCGTCAATGAGCAGTTCTTC. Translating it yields CASSFDSVNEQFF.